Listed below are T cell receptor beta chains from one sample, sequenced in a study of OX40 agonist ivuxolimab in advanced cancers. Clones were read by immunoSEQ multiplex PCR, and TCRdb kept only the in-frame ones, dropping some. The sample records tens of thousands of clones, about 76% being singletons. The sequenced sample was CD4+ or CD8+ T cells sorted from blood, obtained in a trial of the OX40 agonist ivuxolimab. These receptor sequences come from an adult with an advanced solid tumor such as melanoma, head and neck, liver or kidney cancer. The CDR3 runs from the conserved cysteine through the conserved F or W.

CDR3aa: CASSEADHNQPQHF
j_gene: TRBJ1-5
v_gene: TRBV25-1

CDR3aa: CASSSGQGSLSGNTIYF
j_gene: TRBJ1-3
v_gene: TRBV13

CDR3aa: CASSQFSGGYEQYF
j_gene: TRBJ2-7
v_gene: TRBV4-3

CDR3aa: CASSYRGSEQYF
j_gene: TRBJ2-7
v_gene: TRBV11-2

CDR3aa: CASSRDLSSYNEQFF
j_gene: TRBJ2-1
v_gene: TRBV4-2

CDR3aa: CASSLAQGFYEQYF
j_gene: TRBJ2-7
v_gene: TRBV5-1

CDR3aa: CASSPGDLNTEAFF
j_gene: TRBJ1-1
v_gene: TRBV7-6

CDR3aa: CAWSGGTDSNEKLFF
j_gene: TRBJ1-4
v_gene: TRBV30

CDR3aa: CASSLASGLAANEQFF
j_gene: TRBJ2-1
v_gene: TRBV7-9

CDR3aa: CASSLGTGHPEAFF
j_gene: TRBJ1-1
v_gene: TRBV5-1

CDR3aa: CASSYQGAEAFF
j_gene: TRBJ1-1
v_gene: TRBV7-9

CDR3aa: CASSSGHSYEQYF
j_gene: TRBJ2-7
v_gene: TRBV6-1

CDR3aa: CAAGTGPGNTIYF
j_gene: TRBJ1-3
v_gene: TRBV19

CDR3aa: CASSQDIWRMEGGYTF
j_gene: TRBJ1-2
v_gene: TRBV4-3

CDR3aa: CAWSAGQGVDEQFF
j_gene: TRBJ2-1
v_gene: TRBV30

CDR3aa: CASSPPVDTGELFF
j_gene: TRBJ2-2
v_gene: TRBV4-3

CDR3aa: CASSPTGSGQPQHF
j_gene: TRBJ1-5
v_gene: TRBV27

CDR3aa: CASSTLGPAGSGYTF
j_gene: TRBJ1-2
v_gene: TRBV27

CDR3aa: CASSLLLFQETQYF
j_gene: TRBJ2-5
v_gene: TRBV5-6

CDR3aa: CASSLGHPVSSGNTIYF
j_gene: TRBJ1-3
v_gene: TRBV7-9

CDR3aa: CASSQGFGRSTDTQYF
j_gene: TRBJ2-3
v_gene: TRBV4-3

CDR3aa: CASGPGSNQPQHF
j_gene: TRBJ1-5
v_gene: TRBV5-5

CDR3aa: CASSQVIIGGNQPQHF
j_gene: TRBJ1-5
v_gene: TRBV4-2

CDR3aa: CASSLIAGTGAIEAFF
j_gene: TRBJ1-1
v_gene: TRBV7-8

CDR3aa: CASSEAGTAIYEQYF
j_gene: TRBJ2-7
v_gene: TRBV2

CDR3aa: CASRNVAGTAGGYTF
j_gene: TRBJ1-2
v_gene: TRBV12-2

CDR3aa: CASSPAWPPGELFF
j_gene: TRBJ2-2
v_gene: TRBV11-1

CDR3aa: CASSQTGLAGTDTQYF
j_gene: TRBJ2-3
v_gene: TRBV7-3

CDR3aa: CASSITGAAEAFF
j_gene: TRBJ1-1
v_gene: TRBV19

CDR3aa: CASSLGFMNTEAFF
j_gene: TRBJ1-1
v_gene: TRBV5-8

CDR3aa: CASSLAQGEDISYNSPLHF
j_gene: TRBJ1-6
v_gene: TRBV7-9

CDR3aa: CAWSVLAGGNNEQFF
j_gene: TRBJ2-1
v_gene: TRBV30

CDR3aa: CASSTWTSGNNEQFF
j_gene: TRBJ2-1
v_gene: TRBV19

CDR3aa: CASSLPSAVADTQYF
j_gene: TRBJ2-3
v_gene: TRBV5-5

CDR3aa: CASSLATDTQYF
j_gene: TRBJ2-3
v_gene: TRBV25-1

CDR3aa: CASSTDGTLNTEAFF
j_gene: TRBJ1-1
v_gene: TRBV4-1

CDR3aa: CASSLPGTVEGYTF
j_gene: TRBJ1-2
v_gene: TRBV7-9

CDR3aa: CASSLWGTDSYEQYF
j_gene: TRBJ2-7
v_gene: TRBV7-2

CDR3aa: CAWSAGTDMNTEAFF
j_gene: TRBJ1-1
v_gene: TRBV30

CDR3aa: CASSDGQVSTDTQYF
j_gene: TRBJ2-3
v_gene: TRBV4-1

CDR3aa: CASSYGLAATYEQYF
j_gene: TRBJ2-7
v_gene: TRBV6-6

CDR3aa: CASGSVTDYGYTF
j_gene: TRBJ1-2
v_gene: TRBV12-5

CDR3aa: CASSLDPTGGFDGNTIYF
j_gene: TRBJ1-3
v_gene: TRBV11-2